This entry is about one T cell receptor (beta chain). This sample is drawn from a study of blood T cell repertoires in COVID-19. Study in general: COVID-19 samples from acute and convalescent phases originated in the United States, Italy and Spain.

Clones were sequenced by immunoSEQ multiplex PCR, and TCRdb holds only the in-frame ones, with some missing. The sample contains some 40,000 clones, over 80% of which appear only once. The CDR3 contains 14 residues. Per the germline V gene, CDR1 is LNHDA and CDR2 is SQIVND (reference sequence). Trimming at V came to 5 bases and at J to 4 bases, leaving 4 bases not matched to a gene. The sequence was obtained from a woman under 40 in a cohort sampled during active COVID-19. Sequencing was performed on peripheral blood. The gene calls are TRBV19 and TRBJ2-1, with TRBD2 matching 8 bases. The CDR3 here is CASSQGLEYNEQFF. The CDR3 DNA reads as TGTGCCAGTAGTCAGGGACTAGAATACAATGAGCAGTTCTTC.